What follows are 31 T cell receptor beta chains derived from one specimen sequenced in a study of a mutant IDH1 vaccine in newly diagnosed glioma. No cognate antigen is known for these TCRs. Sample time point: week 35, safety follow-up. Vaccination comprised doses that each held 300 ug of mutant IDH1 20-mer peptide, plus topical imiquimod. Clones were read by immunoSEQ multiplex PCR, and TCRdb kept only the in-frame ones, dropping some. The table has around 32,000 clones, roughly 75% seen once; the top ten hold roughly 3.2%. The specimen was PBMCs, collected from a glioma patient whose treatment included an IDH1 peptide vaccine. The receptors come from a man aged 35 to 55 with glioma. Some clones in this sample may be carry-over from other donors' samples.

The genes are TRBV30 and TRBJ2-2; D uncertain. Germline values: CDR1 GTSNPN, CDR2 SVGIG (reference sequence). The CDR3 length is 16 residues. V gave up 2 bases and J gave up 0 bases, with 13 bases separating them. The CDR3 DNA is TGTGCCTGGAGTTTCGGGCCTGCCACGAACACCGGGGAGCTGTTTTTT. Its translation is CAWSFGPATNTGELFF.

V is TRBV5-1 and J is TRBJ1-1; D is ambiguous. There are 14 residues in the CDR3. In germline, CDR1 is SGHRS, CDR2 YFSETQ. The V end lost 0 bases, the J end lost 2 bases, and 8 bases lay between the germline ends. DNA for the CDR3: TGCGCCAGCAGCTTGGAGATGGGTAACACTGAAGCTTTCTTT. Translating it yields CASSLEMGNTEAFF.

The rearrangement joins TRBV19 to TRBJ2-7; TRBD1 matches 8 bases. The V and J ends lost 0 bases and 7 bases, in that order; junction bases with no gene match: 17. The germline V gene has CDR1 LNHDA and CDR2 SQIVND (reference sequence). The CDR3 has 18 residues. The CDR3 nucleotides read TGTGCCAGTAGTATAGATCTTGGACAGGGCCCCGGGCTGAGGGAGCAGTACTTC. Amino acids: CASSIDLGQGPGLREQYF. Drawing the rest from reference TRBV19 and TRBJ2-7, the complete variable domain is DGGITQSPKYLFRKEGQNVTLSCEQNLNHDAMYWYRQDPGQGLRLIYYSQIVNDFQKGDIAEGYSVSREKKESFPLTVTSAQKNPTAFYLCASSIDLGQGPGLREQYFGPGTRLTVT.

CDR3 in amino acids: CASSDAGRRQQFF. The CDR3 nucleotides are TGTGCCAGCAGTGACGCCGGACGGAGGCAGCAGTTCTTC. The rearrangement uses TRBV6-4 and TRBJ2-1, with D perhaps matching TRBD2 (5 bases). V dropped 2 bases and J dropped 11 bases, with 13 bases sitting between them. This CDR3 comprises 13 residues. Germline V gene data show CDR1 as MRHNA and CDR2 as SNTAGT.

The chain recombines TRBV5-1 with TRBJ1-6; no firm D call. The CDR3 consists of 14 residues. Looked up from germline, CDR1 is SGHRS and CDR2 is YFSETQ. Trimming cost V 0 bases and J 8 bases, with 9 bases left between them. The CDR3 sequence: CASSLGSGDSPLHF. The DNA for the CDR3 is TGCGCCAGCAGCTTGGGGTCAGGAGATTCACCCCTCCACTTT.

CDR3 region: CASSLGLSYEQYF. The CDR3, as DNA: TGTGCCAGCAGTCTGGGACTGAGTTACGAGCAGTACTTC. The chain is built from TRBV6-6 and TRBJ2-7; D is perhaps TRBD2 (6 bases). The germline gives CDR1 MNHNY, CDR2 SVGAGI (reference sequence). The CDR3 spans 13 residues. V lost 5 bases and J lost 4, with 12 bases in between.

The chain combines TRBV14 with TRBJ2-1, with 7 bases aligning to TRBD2. The germline gives CDR1 SGHDN, CDR2 FVKESK. The V and J ends lost 2 bases and 13 bases, in that order; junction bases with no gene match: 8. This CDR3 spans 13 amino acids. The CDR3 loop is CASSQSWAGVQFF. The CDR3 DNA reads as TGTGCCAGCAGCCAATCCTGGGCGGGAGTACAGTTCTTC.

This chain connects TRBV5-4 to TRBJ2-7; TRBD1 or TRBD2 may be the D gene (5 bases each). This CDR3 is built from 14 residues. Trimming pared 1 base from V and 2 bases from J, leaving 10 bases between. From germline, CDR1 is SGHNT and CDR2 YYREEE (reference sequence). CDR3 sequence (DNA): TGTGCCAGCAGCTTGAGAGGGGACCCCTACGAGCAGTACTTC. Protein product: CASSLRGDPYEQYF.

The chain combines TRBV10-3 with TRBJ1-1; D possibly corresponds to TRBD1 (5 bases). CDR1 is ENHRY and CDR2 is SYGVKD in the germline V gene. V lost 6 bases, J lost 3 bases, and 11 bases lay in between. The CDR3 has 13 amino acids. The CDR3 is CAISREGDTEAFF. The CDR3 nucleotides are TGTGCCATCAGCAGGGAGGGTGACACTGAAGCTTTCTTT.

The chain has TRBV30 and TRBJ1-3; D is perhaps TRBD1 (6 bases). The CDR3 runs 17 residues. Trimming took off 1 base at V and 3 bases at J, with 19 bases between the two ends. Germline CDR1 GTSNPN, CDR2 SVGIG (reference sequence). CDR3 nucleotide sequence: TGTGCCTGGAGTGGGGTCGGGGGCGCATCGGGTGGAAACACCATATATTTT. This encodes CAWSGVGGASGGNTIYF.

This clone turned up a few times. This chain links TRBV5-4 with TRBJ2-3; D remains unclear. The V end lost 3 bases, the J end lost 8 bases, and 10 bases lay between the germline ends. Per the germline V gene, CDR1 is SGHNT and CDR2 is YYREEE (reference sequence). The CDR3 totals 12 residues. This chain's CDR3 is CASSSDWSTQYF. The DNA of the CDR3 is TGTGCCAGCAGCTCCGATTGGAGTACGCAGTATTTT. Using reference TRBV5-4 and TRBJ2-3 for the parts outside the CDR3, the full variable domain is ETGVTQSPTHLIKTRGQQVTLRCSSQSGHNTVSWYQQALGQGPQFIFQYYREEENGRGNFPPRFSGLQFPNYSSELNVNALELDDSALYLCASSSDWSTQYFGPGTRLTVL.

This clone was counted a few times. The gene calls are TRBV5-4 and TRBJ1-1; 10 bases map to TRBD1. CDR3 length: 13 amino acids. The junction had 3 bases not matched to a gene; V was cut back by 6 bases and J by 4 bases. From germline, CDR1 is SGHNT and CDR2 YYREEE (reference sequence). The CDR3 DNA reads TGTGCCAGCAAGGGACAGGGGAGCACTGAAGCTTTCTTT. This translates into CASKGQGSTEAFF.

The table lists this clone with a count of one. The genes are TRBV4-1 and TRBJ1-1, with 7 bases matching TRBD1. The CDR3 runs 15 residues. V dropped 0 bases and J dropped 2; count of bases not matched to a gene: 3. CDR1 is MGHRA, CDR2 YSYEKL, per germline. For the CDR3, the DNA is TGCGCCAGCAGCCAAGAAGGGACAGTTAACACTGAAGCTTTCTTT. Its translation is CASSQEGTVNTEAFF.

This clone was seen a single time. This chain uses TRBV6-1 with TRBJ2-1; 14 positions match TRBD2. The CDR3 is made up of 15 amino acids. Germline loops: CDR1 MNHNS, CDR2 SASEGT. V lost 8 bases to trimming and J lost 4 bases; unmatched junction nucleotides: 4. The CDR3 DNA is TGTGCCAGCCCAAGGACTAGCGGGGGGTACAATGAGCAGTTCTTC. This translates into CASPRTSGGYNEQFF.

Sample share makes this clone medium-sized (0.01 to 0.1%). The chain is built from TRBV6-1 and TRBJ2-7; TRBD2 agrees at 7 bases. V gave up 4 bases and J gave up 0 bases; unmatched junction bases: 12. The CDR3 is 17 residues long. Germline V gene sequence: CDR1 MNHNS, CDR2 SASEGT. For the CDR3, the DNA is TGTGCCAGCAGTGTAAGTGTGGTAGCGGGTTCCTCCTACGAGCAGTACTTC. Translation: CASSVSVVAGSSYEQYF.

The genes are TRBV5-6 and TRBJ1-4; 8 bases fit TRBD1. The trim removed 0 bases at V and 6 bases at J, leaving 1 base unmatched. From germline, CDR1 is SGHDT and CDR2 YYEEEE. This CDR3 spans 14 amino acids. In DNA form, the CDR3 reads TGTGCCAGCAGCTTGGACAGGGGGTATGAAAAACTGTTTTTT. Its translation is CASSLDRGYEKLFF. The full variable domain, in which reference TRBV5-6 and TRBJ1-4 provide the parts outside the CDR3, is DAGVTQSPTHLIKTRGQQVTLRCSPKSGHDTVSWYQQALGQGPQFIFQYYEEEERQRGNFPDRFSGHQFPNYSSELNVNALLLGDSALYLCASSLDRGYEKLFFGSGTQLSVL.

The J gene is TRBJ2-1, the V gene TRBV10-1; TRBD1 might be the D (5 bases). This CDR3 region has 13 residues. Trimming left V 7 bases short and J 6 bases short, with 13 bases between. Per germline, CDR1 WNHNN and CDR2 SYGVQD (reference sequence). As DNA, the CDR3 is TGCGCCAGCAATAAGGACATAACCAATGAGCAGTTCTTC. Translated: CASNKDITNEQFF.

This chain connects TRBV30 to TRBJ2-7, with 7 bases aligning to TRBD1. In germline, CDR1 is GTSNPN, CDR2 SVGIG (reference sequence). V was clipped by 5 bases and J by 0 bases; unmatched bases: 7. The CDR3 consists of 14 residues. CDR3 region: CAWGPGTVSYEQYF. CDR3 bases: TGTGCCTGGGGTCCCGGGACAGTCTCCTACGAGCAGTACTTC.

This clone was seen a single time. The rearrangement uses TRBV27 and TRBJ1-1, with D unresolved. The CDR3 has 15 amino acids. Germline V gene data show CDR1 as MNHEY and CDR2 as SMNVEV (reference sequence). V was pared by 6 bases and J by 1 base, with 15 bases between. CDR3 nucleotides: TGTGCCAGCAGGGGGATAATTAGACAGAACACTGAAGCTTTCTTT. The encoded protein is CASRGIIRQNTEAFF.

The CDR3, as DNA: TGTGCCAGCACCGTGGGGCAGACCGCGAACACCGGGGAGCTGTTTTTT. Translating gives CASTVGQTANTGELFF. V is TRBV9 and J is TRBJ2-2; D perhaps matches TRBD1 (5 bases). Germline V lookup: CDR1 SGDLS, CDR2 YYNGEE. Trimming took off 6 bases at V and 0 bases at J, with 15 bases between the two ends. This CDR3 region has 16 residues. Complete variable domain (other parts from reference TRBV9 and TRBJ2-2): DSGVTQTPKHLITATGQRVTLRCSPRSGDLSVYWYQQSLDQGLQFLIQYYNGEERAKGNILERFSAQQFPDLHSELNLSSLELGDSALYFCASTVGQTANTGELFFGEGSRLTVL.

V gene TRBV9 combines with J gene TRBJ2-6; maybe TRBD1 (6 bases). V was clipped by 0 bases and J by 0 bases, with 10 bases between them. CDR1 is SGDLS, CDR2 YYNGEE, per germline. The CDR3 runs to 17 residues. CDR3 loop: CASSVGGTISGANVLTF. CDR3 nucleotide sequence: TGTGCCAGCAGCGTAGGAGGGACAATCTCTGGGGCCAACGTCCTGACTTTC.

The chain carries TRBV25-1 and TRBJ1-2, with D tentatively TRBD1 (6 bases). The ends were cut back, 6 bases at V and 4 bases at J, with 12 bases in the middle. This CDR3 is 13 amino acids long. Germline V lookup: CDR1 MGHDK, CDR2 SYGVNS. This CDR3 reads CASRDRNIYGYTF. CDR3 nucleotides: TGTGCCAGCAGGGACAGAAATATCTATGGCTACACCTTC.

This chain connects TRBV6-5 to TRBJ1-1; D uncertain. This CDR3 is built from 10 residues. The V end was cut by 8 bases, the J end by 6 bases, with 7 bases between. Per germline, CDR1 MNHEY and CDR2 SVGAGI. The CDR3 DNA reads as TGTGCCAGCGGCATCCCTGAAGCTTTCTTT. It specifies CASGIPEAFF.

This clone was observed a handful of times. The chain carries TRBV5-1 and TRBJ1-2; D gene ambiguous. V lost 0 bases, J lost 1 base, and 4 bases lay in between. Germline V gives CDR1 SGHRS, CDR2 YFSETQ. The length of the CDR3 is 13 residues. DNA of the CDR3: TGCGCCAGCAGCTTGGGCAGTAACTATGGCTACACCTTC. Translated: CASSLGSNYGYTF.

V is TRBV6-1 and J is TRBJ2-7; 9 nucleotides agree with TRBD2. The germline V gene has CDR1 MNHNS and CDR2 SASEGT. The CDR3 extends over 14 amino acids. J lost 0 bases, V lost 9 bases, and 6 bases had no gene match. The CDR3 protein is CARGSSGSSYEQYF. CDR3 sequence (DNA): TGTGCCAGGGGAAGTAGCGGGAGCTCCTACGAGCAGTACTTC.

The chain couples TRBV4-2 to TRBJ1-5; no definite D call. CDR1 and CDR2 from the germline V gene are LGHNA and YNFKEQ. Trimming shortened V by 1 base and J by 11 bases, and 15 bases separated the two germline ends. This CDR3 region has 14 residues. The CDR3 spells CASSQVGIPGAQHF. Here the CDR3 DNA reads TGTGCCAGCAGCCAAGTTGGCATCCCCGGAGCCCAGCATTTT.

This rearrangement joins TRBV30 to TRBJ1-2; TRBD1 matches 9 bases. The V and J ends lost 1 base and 6 bases, in that order; junction bases with no gene match: 3. Germline assignment: CDR1 GTSNPN and CDR2 SVGIG (reference sequence). The CDR3 runs 13 residues. The CDR3 loop reads CAWSGDREDGYTF. CDR3 coding DNA: TGTGCCTGGAGTGGGGACAGGGAGGATGGCTACACCTTC.

The rearrangement links TRBV5-4 to TRBJ2-2, with TRBD1 identical over 8 bases. The CDR3 extends over 14 amino acids. Trimming cost V 6 bases and J 7 bases; bases outside gene matches: 8. CDR1 is SGHNT and CDR2 is YYREEE in the germline V gene (reference sequence). As DNA, the CDR3 is TGTGCCAGCAACCTCGGACAGGGCGTCGGGGAGCTGTTTTTT. Translated, it gives CASNLGQGVGELFF. Looking up the rest from reference TRBV5-4 and TRBJ2-2 gives the full variable domain: ETGVTQSPTHLIKTRGQQVTLRCSSQSGHNTVSWYQQALGQGPQFIFQYYREEENGRGNFPPRFSGLQFPNYSSELNVNALELDDSALYLCASNLGQGVGELFFGEGSRLTVL.

The chain combines TRBV2 with TRBJ2-2, with no clear D. This CDR3 is 14 amino acids long. V was clipped by 7 bases and J by 4 bases, with 13 bases between them. Germline V gene sequence: CDR1 SNHLY, CDR2 FYNNEI. CDR3 sequence (DNA): TGTGCCAGCAAAAGGTCAGACGGCACCGGGGAGCTGTTTTTT. Translation gives CASKRSDGTGELFF.

The chain recombines TRBV29-1 with TRBJ1-4; D remains ambiguous. The germline CDR1 and CDR2 sequences are SQVTM and ANQGSEA. The length of the CDR3 is 13 residues. The V end was cut by 2 bases, the J end by 4 bases, with 8 bases between. This chain's CDR3 is CSVETGNNEKLFF. The CDR3 coding sequence is TGCAGCGTTGAAACTGGTAATAATGAAAAACTGTTTTTT.

V and J are TRBV6-1 and TRBJ1-3; unclear D gene. This CDR3 is built from 15 residues. V gave up 3 bases and J gave up 0 bases, with 9 bases separating them. CDR1 and CDR2 from the germline V gene are MNHNS and SASEGT. CDR3: CASSEVFFSGNTIYF. CDR3 bases: TGTGCCAGCAGTGAGGTCTTCTTCTCTGGAAACACCATATATTTT.